This T cell receptor (beta chain) was found in a study of identical twins. TCRdb re-derived calls from the 5' RACE reads in MiXCR, one entry per CDR3 protein. The sample carries 400,000 to 550,000 distinct CDR3 sequences, 13% to 15% recorded once. The study's findings and limits: While abundant cord blood beta clonotypes carried fewer insertions, memory repertoires showed no such pattern. Researchers reported excess low generation probability among twin-shared out-of-frame alpha sequences. Without tracking the same donors, conclusions rested on cross-sectional statistical analysis.

About this clonotype itself: The antigen remains undetermined.

The data also belong to a second study, concerning yellow fever vaccine responses in identical twins.

Sequencing used CD4+ T cells sorted from blood. The TCR originated in a woman aged 18-29 years in good health.

This CDR3 reads CSVTEGARHEQYF. CDR3 nucleotide sequence: TGCAGCGTTACCGAGGGGGCGCGTCACGAGCAGTACTTC. V gene TRBV29-1 combines with J gene TRBJ2-7, with TRBD1 matching 7 bases. This CDR3 is built from 13 residues. Losses at the gene ends were 5 bases for V and 5 bases for J; bases not matched to a gene: 9. Germline V lookup: CDR1 SQVTM, CDR2 ANQGSEA.